This is a list of T cell receptor beta chains from one sample in a study of technical replicates of blood from a handful of donors. Measured with immunoSEQ multiplex PCR; TCRdb has only the in-frame clones, and not every one. The sample has tens of thousands of clones; 95% to 98% are singletons. The sequenced sample was T cells isolated from PBMCs. These receptors came from a human donor in good health. CDR3s include the opening cysteine and the closing phenylalanine or tryptophan.

j_call v_call cdr3_aa
TRBJ1-2 TRBV10-1 CASSEGQGPSGYTF
TRBJ2-3 TRBV5-1 CASSLSGHGTDTQYF
TRBJ1-3 TRBV14 CASSQIWSSGNTIYF
TRBJ1-1 TRBV6-1 CASRAGDTEAFF
TRBJ2-7 TRBV11-3 CASSQGLAGEQYF
TRBJ1-5 TRBV19 CASSIGARTGLNQPQHF
TRBJ2-7 TRBV27 CASSLSADYEQYF
TRBJ2-1 TRBV9 CASSLQENEQFF
TRBJ1-2 TRBV5-4 CASSFWTGTNYGYTF
TRBJ1-2 TRBV19 CASSTSGTGSFGYTF
TRBJ2-3 TRBV5-4 CASSFRDRGKDTQYF
TRBJ2-2 TRBV6-5 CASSSQGLAGGELFF
TRBJ2-7 TRBV19 CASSPRQGSYEQYF
TRBJ2-5 TRBV18 CASSTNRAQETQYF
TRBJ1-5 TRBV6-5 CASRSGAGQPQHF
TRBJ1-5 TRBV5-6 CASSLGPTGGIQPQHF
TRBJ2-1 TRBV6-5 CASSSLSGTGNEQFF
TRBJ1-1 TRBV30 CAWGSGRGPGQGWAFF
TRBJ2-7 TRBV15 CATSRDRGTPYF
TRBJ1-3 TRBV5-1 CASSFFGQENTIYF
TRBJ1-1 TRBV11-3 CASSLVQGSVAFF
TRBJ1-4 TRBV6-6 CASSSLNRGSNEKLFF
TRBJ2-1 TRBV2 CASRFGVNEQFF
TRBJ1-2 TRBV19 CASSIGSLTWGGMNGYTF
TRBJ1-3 TRBV11-2 CASSHKTTGDGGNTIYF
TRBJ2-5 TRBV6-6 CASSSLGPQETQYF
TRBJ2-1 TRBV29-1 CSATRGQHEQFF
TRBJ1-1 TRBV18 CASSPSGGGSPEAFF
TRBJ1-2 TRBV6-1 CASSESMGQGTYGYTF
TRBJ2-7 TRBV29-1 CSVGAQRGSYEQYF
TRBJ1-5 TRBV7-9 CASSNTGFDQPQHF
TRBJ2-7 TRBV6-5 CASSPVQGIHEQYF
TRBJ1-5 TRBV4-1 CASSQVDTRNNQPQHF
TRBJ2-5 TRBV28 CASSITSWAGRGQETQYF
TRBJ1-2 TRBV19 CASSARGWDGYTF
TRBJ1-4 TRBV6-5 CASSRSGATNEKLFF
TRBJ1-2 TRBV29-1 CSVLWQINYGYTF
TRBJ1-2 TRBV19 CASGDRVHGYTF
TRBJ2-3 TRBV7-2 CASSTPAPRADTQYF
TRBJ2-7 TRBV15 CATSRPSLGLYEQYF
TRBJ2-3 TRBV6-4 CASSDSRGGADTQYF
TRBJ1-1 TRBV19 CASSNILNTEAFF
TRBJ1-1 TRBV9 CASSATGVALNTEAFF
TRBJ2-1 TRBV10-2 CASSEGLAQFF
TRBJ1-1 TRBV30 CAWSQGVNTEAFF
TRBJ2-2 TRBV2 CASKLQGAIGELFF
TRBJ1-1 TRBV20-1 CSARSGRQAFF
TRBJ1-1 TRBV12-5 CASGAPLRGLAFF
TRBJ2-7 TRBV2 CAIVTIYEQYF
TRBJ1-4 TRBV5-1 CASSMGQINEKLFF
TRBJ2-7 TRBV6-5 CASRQGGEQYF
TRBJ1-1 TRBV18 CASSPGGPNTEAFF
TRBJ2-5 TRBV5-4 CASSYSGETQYF